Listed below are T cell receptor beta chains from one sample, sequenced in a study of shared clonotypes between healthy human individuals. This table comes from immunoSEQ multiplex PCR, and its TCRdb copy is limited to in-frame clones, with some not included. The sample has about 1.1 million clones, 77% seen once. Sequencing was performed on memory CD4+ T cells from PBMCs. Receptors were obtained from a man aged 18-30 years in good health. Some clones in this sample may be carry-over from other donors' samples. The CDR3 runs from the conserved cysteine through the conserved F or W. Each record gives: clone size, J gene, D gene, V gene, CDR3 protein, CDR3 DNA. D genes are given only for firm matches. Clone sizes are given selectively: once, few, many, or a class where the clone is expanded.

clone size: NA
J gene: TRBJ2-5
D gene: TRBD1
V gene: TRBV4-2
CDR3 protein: CASSPGQVGETQYF
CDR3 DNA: TGTGCCAGCAGCCCTGGACAGGTCGGCGAGACCCAGTACTTC

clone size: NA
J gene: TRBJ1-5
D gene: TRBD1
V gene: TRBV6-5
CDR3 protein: CASSSTARQGDQPQHF
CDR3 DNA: TGTGCCAGCAGTTCTACCGCAAGACAGGGGGATCAGCCCCAGCATTTT

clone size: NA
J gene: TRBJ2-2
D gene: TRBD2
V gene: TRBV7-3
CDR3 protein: CASSFARGANTGELFF
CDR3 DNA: TGTGCCAGCAGCTTTGCCCGGGGGGCGAACACCGGGGAGCTGTTTTTT

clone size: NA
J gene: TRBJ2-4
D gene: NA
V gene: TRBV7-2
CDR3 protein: CASSPGRLAKNIQYF
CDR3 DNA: TGTGCCAGCAGCCCAGGGCGGCTAGCCAAAAACATTCAGTACTTC

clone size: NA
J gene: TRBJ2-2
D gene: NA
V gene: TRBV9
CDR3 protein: CASSLPGGGPTDTGELFF
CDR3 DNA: TGTGCCAGCAGCTTACCTGGTGGGGGACCCACAGACACCGGGGAGCTGTTTTTT

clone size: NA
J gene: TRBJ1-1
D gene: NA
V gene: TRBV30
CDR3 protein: CAWSSGTVEAFF
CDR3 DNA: TGTGCCTGGAGTTCCGGGACGGTTGAAGCTTTCTTT

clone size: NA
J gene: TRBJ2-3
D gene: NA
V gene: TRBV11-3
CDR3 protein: CASSSGPNTDTQYF
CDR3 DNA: TGTGCCAGCAGCTCGGGACCGAATACAGATACGCAGTATTTT

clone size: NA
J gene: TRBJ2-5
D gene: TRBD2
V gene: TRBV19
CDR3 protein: CASRGLAGGLETQYF
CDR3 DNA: TGTGCCAGTAGAGGACTAGCGGGAGGGCTTGAGACCCAGTACTTC

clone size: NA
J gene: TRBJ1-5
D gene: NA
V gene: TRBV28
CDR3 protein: CASRTGWRGSNQPQHF
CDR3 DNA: TGTGCCAGCAGGACGGGATGGAGGGGTAGCAATCAGCCCCAGCATTTT

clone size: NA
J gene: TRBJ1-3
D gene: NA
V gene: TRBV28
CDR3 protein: CASSFPGGAVGNTIYF
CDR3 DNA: TGTGCCAGCAGTTTTCCCGGGGGCGCGGTGGGAAACACCATATATTTT

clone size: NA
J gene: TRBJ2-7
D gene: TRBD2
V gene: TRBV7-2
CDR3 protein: CASSAPGLGFYEQYF
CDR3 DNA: TGTGCCAGCAGTGCACCGGGACTAGGGTTCTACGAGCAGTACTTC

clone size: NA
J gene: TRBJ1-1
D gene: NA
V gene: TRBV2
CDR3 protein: CASIATITGHPNTEAFF
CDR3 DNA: TGTGCCAGCATCGCCACAATCACGGGACACCCGAACACTGAAGCTTTCTTT

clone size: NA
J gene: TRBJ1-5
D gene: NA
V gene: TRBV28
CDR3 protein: CASSSHANQPQHF
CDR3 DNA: TGTGCCAGCAGTTCCCACGCCAATCAGCCCCAGCATTTT

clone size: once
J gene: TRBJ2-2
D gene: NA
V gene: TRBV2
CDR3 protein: CASARESSVNTGELFF
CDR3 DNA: TGTGCCAGCGCGCGCGAGTCTAGCGTGAACACCGGGGAGCTGTTTTTT

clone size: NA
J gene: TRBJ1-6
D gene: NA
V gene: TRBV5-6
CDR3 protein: CASSLWQAGNSPLHF
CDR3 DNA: TGTGCCAGCAGCTTGTGGCAGGCAGGGAATTCACCCCTCCACTTT

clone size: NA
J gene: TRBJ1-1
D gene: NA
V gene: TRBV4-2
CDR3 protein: CASSQAGISYEAFF
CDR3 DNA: TGTGCCAGCAGCCAAGCGGGGATATCATATGAAGCTTTCTTT

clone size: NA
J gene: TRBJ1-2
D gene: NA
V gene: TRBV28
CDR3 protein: CASRGAGLGYGYTF
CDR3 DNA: TGTGCCAGCAGGGGGGCGGGATTAGGGTATGGCTACACCTTC

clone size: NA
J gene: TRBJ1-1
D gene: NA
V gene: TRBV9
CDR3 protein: CASSVAYGDTEAFF
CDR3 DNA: TGTGCCAGCAGCGTAGCGTACGGAGACACTGAAGCTTTCTTT

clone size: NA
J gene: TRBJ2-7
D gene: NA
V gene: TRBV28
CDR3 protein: CASVPSRKPYEQYF
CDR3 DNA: TGTGCCAGCGTACCTAGCAGGAAACCCTACGAGCAGTACTTC

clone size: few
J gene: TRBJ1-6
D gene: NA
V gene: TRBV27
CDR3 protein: CASSPRTLNSPLHF
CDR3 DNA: TGTGCCAGCAGTCCCCGGACCCTTAATTCACCCCTCCACTTT

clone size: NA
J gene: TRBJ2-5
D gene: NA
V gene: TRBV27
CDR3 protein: CASSVTNQETQYF
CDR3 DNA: TGTGCCAGCAGTGTCACCAACCAAGAGACCCAGTACTTC

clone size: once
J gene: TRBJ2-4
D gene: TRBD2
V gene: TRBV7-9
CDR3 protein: CASSLWGGSAKNIQYF
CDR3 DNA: TGTGCCAGCAGCTTATGGGGGGGATCGGCCAAAAACATTCAGTACTTC

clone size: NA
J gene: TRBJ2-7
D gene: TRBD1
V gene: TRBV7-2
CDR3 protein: CASSRDRGNYEQYF
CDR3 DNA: TGTGCCAGCAGCCGGGACAGGGGGAACTACGAGCAGTACTTC

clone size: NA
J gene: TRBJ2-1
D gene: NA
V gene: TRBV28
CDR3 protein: CASSSPGRRDEQFF
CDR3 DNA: TGTGCCAGCAGTAGTCCGGGGAGGCGCGATGAGCAGTTCTTC

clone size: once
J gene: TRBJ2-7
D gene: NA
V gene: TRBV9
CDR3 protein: CASSPREGSSSYEQYF
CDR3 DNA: TGTGCCAGCAGCCCCCGGGAAGGGAGTAGCTCCTACGAGCAGTACTTC

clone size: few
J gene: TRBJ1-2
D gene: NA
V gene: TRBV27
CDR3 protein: CASSKGGRVNYGYTF
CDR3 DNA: TGTGCCAGCTCTAAGGGGGGGCGGGTGAACTATGGCTACACCTTC

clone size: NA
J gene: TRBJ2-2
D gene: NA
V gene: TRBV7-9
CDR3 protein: CASSSKDAQTGELFF
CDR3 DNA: TGTGCCAGCAGCTCCAAGGACGCCCAAACCGGGGAGCTGTTTTTT

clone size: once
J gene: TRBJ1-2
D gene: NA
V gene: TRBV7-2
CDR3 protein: CASSLVFGGRDGYTF
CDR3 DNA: TGTGCCAGCAGCCTAGTATTCGGGGGACGGGATGGCTACACCTTC

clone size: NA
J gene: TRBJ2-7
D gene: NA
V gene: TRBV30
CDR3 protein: CAWSVPGRVSYEQYF
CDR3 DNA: TGTGCCTGGAGTGTACCGGGCAGGGTATCCTACGAGCAGTACTTC

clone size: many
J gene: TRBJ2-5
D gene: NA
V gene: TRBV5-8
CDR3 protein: CASSFGGLLETQYF
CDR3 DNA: TGTGCCAGCAGCTTCGGGGGTCTTCTTGAGACCCAGTACTTC

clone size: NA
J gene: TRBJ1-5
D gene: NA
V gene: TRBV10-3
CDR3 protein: CAISELGGNQPQHF
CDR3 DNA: TGTGCCATCAGTGAGCTAGGAGGAAATCAGCCCCAGCATTTT

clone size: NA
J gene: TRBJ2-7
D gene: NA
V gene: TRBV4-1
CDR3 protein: CASSPAGGRTYEQYF
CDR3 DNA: TGCGCCAGCAGCCCTGCCGGGGGGCGGACCTACGAGCAGTACTTC

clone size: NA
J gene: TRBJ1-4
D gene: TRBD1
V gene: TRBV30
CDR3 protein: CAGGTGGPTNEKLFF
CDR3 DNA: TGTGCCGGGGGGACAGGGGGACCAACTAATGAAAAACTGTTTTTT

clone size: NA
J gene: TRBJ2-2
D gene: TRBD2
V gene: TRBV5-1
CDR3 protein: CASSSGLALNTGELFF
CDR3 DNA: TGCGCCAGCAGCTCCGGACTAGCGCTGAACACCGGGGAGCTGTTTTTT

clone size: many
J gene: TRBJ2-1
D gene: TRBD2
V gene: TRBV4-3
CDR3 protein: CASSQEAISGRVHEQFF
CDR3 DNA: TGCGCCAGCAGCCAAGAAGCGATTAGCGGGAGGGTGCATGAGCAGTTCTTC

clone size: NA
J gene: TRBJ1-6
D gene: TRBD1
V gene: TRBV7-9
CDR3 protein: CASRDDRAYSPLHF
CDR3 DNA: TGTGCCAGCAGGGATGACAGGGCCTATTCACCCCTCCACTTT

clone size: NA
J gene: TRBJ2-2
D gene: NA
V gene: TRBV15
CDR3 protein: CATSITQGGMFF
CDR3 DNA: TGTGCCACCAGCATAACACAGGGGGGGATGTTTTTT

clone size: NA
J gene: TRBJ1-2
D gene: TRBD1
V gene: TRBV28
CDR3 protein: CASSFPGGLRGYGYTF
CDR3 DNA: TGTGCCAGCAGTTTCCCAGGGGGACTCCGAGGCTATGGCTACACCTTC

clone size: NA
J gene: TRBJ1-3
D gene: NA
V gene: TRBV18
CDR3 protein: CASSPPSVYGNTIYF
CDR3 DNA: TGTGCCAGCTCACCACCGTCTGTGTATGGAAACACCATATATTTT

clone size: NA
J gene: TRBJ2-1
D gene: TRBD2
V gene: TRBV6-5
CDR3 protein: CASRLGLAGEQFF
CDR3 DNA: TGTGCCAGCAGATTAGGACTAGCGGGCGAGCAGTTCTTC

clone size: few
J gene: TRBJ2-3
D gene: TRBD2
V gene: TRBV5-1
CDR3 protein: CASSLLAGGPDTQYF
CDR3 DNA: TGCGCCAGCAGCTTACTAGCGGGAGGGCCAGATACGCAGTATTTT

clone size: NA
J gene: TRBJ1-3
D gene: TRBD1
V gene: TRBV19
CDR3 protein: CASSAGQGFGNTIYF
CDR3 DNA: TGTGCCAGTAGTGCCGGACAGGGCTTCGGAAACACCATATATTTT

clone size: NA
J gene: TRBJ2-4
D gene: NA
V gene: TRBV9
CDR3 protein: CASSAAGSRNIQYF
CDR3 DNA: TGTGCCAGCAGCGCGGCAGGCTCGAGGAACATTCAGTACTTC

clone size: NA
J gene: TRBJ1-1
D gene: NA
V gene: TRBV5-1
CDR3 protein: CASSLLAGTQNTEAFF
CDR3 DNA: TGCGCCAGCAGCTTATTAGCCGGGACACAGAACACTGAAGCTTTCTTT

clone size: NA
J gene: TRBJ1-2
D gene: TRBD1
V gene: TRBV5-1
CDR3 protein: CASSSGQGAQGYTF
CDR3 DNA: TGCGCCAGCAGCTCAGGACAGGGGGCGCAAGGCTACACCTTC

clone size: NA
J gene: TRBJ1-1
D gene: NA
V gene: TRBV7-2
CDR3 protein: CASSLGLARSEAFF
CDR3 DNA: TGTGCCAGCAGCTTAGGCCTGGCCCGTTCTGAAGCTTTCTTT

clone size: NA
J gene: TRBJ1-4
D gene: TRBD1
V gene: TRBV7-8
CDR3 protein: CASSLGQGYEKLFF
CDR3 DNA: TGTGCCAGCAGCTTAGGACAGGGGTATGAAAAACTGTTTTTT

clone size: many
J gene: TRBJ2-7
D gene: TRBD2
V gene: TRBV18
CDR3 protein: CASSSGTSGTEQYF
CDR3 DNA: TGTGCCAGCTCGTCCGGGACTAGCGGGACCGAGCAGTACTTC

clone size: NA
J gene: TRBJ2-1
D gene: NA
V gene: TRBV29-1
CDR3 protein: CSADRSYNEQFF
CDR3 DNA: TGCAGCGCGGACCGCTCCTACAATGAGCAGTTCTTC

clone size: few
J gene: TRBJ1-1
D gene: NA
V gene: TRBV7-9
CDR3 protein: CASSLGGAYTEAFF
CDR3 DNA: TGTGCCAGCAGCTTAGGCGGGGCGTACACTGAAGCTTTCTTT

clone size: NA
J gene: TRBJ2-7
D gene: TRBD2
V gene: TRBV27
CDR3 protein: CAMNLGLAGVDEQYF
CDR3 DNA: TGTGCCATGAATCTGGGACTAGCGGGTGTCGACGAGCAGTACTTC

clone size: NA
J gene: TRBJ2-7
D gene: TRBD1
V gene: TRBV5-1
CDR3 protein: CASSSDRDYEQYF
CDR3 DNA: TGCGCCAGCAGCTCGGACAGGGACTACGAGCAGTACTTC

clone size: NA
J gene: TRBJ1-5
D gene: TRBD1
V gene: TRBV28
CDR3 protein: CASSQGERPQHF
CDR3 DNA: TGTGCCAGCAGTCAGGGGGAGCGACCCCAGCATTTT

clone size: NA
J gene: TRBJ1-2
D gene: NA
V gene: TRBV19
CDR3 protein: CASREDSGYTF
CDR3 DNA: TGTGCCAGTAGAGAAGATTCCGGCTACACCTTC

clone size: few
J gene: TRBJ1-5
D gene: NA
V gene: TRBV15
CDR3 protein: CATSSESASNQPQHF
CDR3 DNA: TGTGCCACCAGTAGCGAGAGCGCTAGCAATCAGCCCCAGCATTTT

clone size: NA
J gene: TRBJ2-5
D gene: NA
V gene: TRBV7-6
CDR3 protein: CASSLAVETQYF
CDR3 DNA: TGTGCCAGCAGCTTAGCGGTTGAGACCCAGTACTTC

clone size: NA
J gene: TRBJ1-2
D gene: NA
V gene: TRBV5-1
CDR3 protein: CASSLQGDGYTF
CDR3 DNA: TGCGCCAGCAGCTTGCAAGGGGATGGCTACACCTTC